This is a list of T cell receptor beta chains from one sample in a study of cytomegalovirus exposure and HLA in healthy donors. The data were produced by immunoSEQ multiplex PCR, yet TCRdb's version contains in-frame clones alone and is incomplete. The sample records about 330,000 clones, roughly 87% being singletons. Material for sequencing was PBMCs. These receptors were collected from a woman younger than 45 in good health and CMV-seropositive. The CDR3 runs from the conserved cysteine through the conserved F or W. Fields, in order: clone size, D gene, J gene, V gene, CDR3 protein, CDR3 DNA. The D gene is left open where the match is weak. The size field is filled for only some rows; it gives once, few, many or a size class.

abundance: .
d_gene: TRBD2
j_gene: TRBJ2-7
v_gene: TRBV5-1
CDR3aa: CASSTGLAGGPDFSYEQYF
CDR3nt: TGCGCCAGCAGCACAGGACTAGCGGGAGGCCCCGACTTCTCCTACGAGCAGTACTTC

abundance: .
d_gene: .
j_gene: TRBJ1-4
v_gene: TRBV6-1
CDR3aa: CASSGGGANEKLFF
CDR3nt: TGTGCCAGCAGCGGAGGGGGGGCGAACGAAAAACTGTTTTTT

abundance: .
d_gene: TRBD2
j_gene: TRBJ2-5
v_gene: TRBV13
CDR3aa: CASSFGTSSETQYF
CDR3nt: TGTGCCAGCAGCTTCGGGACTAGCTCGGAGACCCAGTACTTC

abundance: .
d_gene: .
j_gene: TRBJ2-7
v_gene: TRBV28
CDR3aa: CASSSLGGKSEQYF
CDR3nt: TGTGCCAGCAGTTCGTTAGGCGGGAAGAGCGAGCAGTACTTC

abundance: .
d_gene: TRBD1
j_gene: TRBJ2-1
v_gene: TRBV19
CDR3aa: CASSMTGTYYNEQFF
CDR3nt: TGTGCCAGTAGTATGACAGGGACATACTACAATGAGCAGTTCTTC

abundance: .
d_gene: .
j_gene: TRBJ1-5
v_gene: TRBV6-1
CDR3aa: CASTPGDSNQPQHF
CDR3nt: TGTGCCAGCACCCCCGGGGATAGCAATCAGCCCCAGCATTTT

abundance: .
d_gene: .
j_gene: TRBJ2-3
v_gene: TRBV7-8
CDR3aa: CASSLEVGGAENTDTQYF
CDR3nt: TGTGCCAGCAGCTTAGAGGTGGGGGGGGCTGAAAACACAGATACGCAGTATTTT

abundance: .
d_gene: .
j_gene: TRBJ2-3
v_gene: TRBV6-6
CDR3aa: CASSYVKPGTDTQYF
CDR3nt: TGTGCCAGCAGTTACGTAAAGCCCGGCACAGATACGCAGTATTTT

abundance: .
d_gene: .
j_gene: TRBJ2-6
v_gene: TRBV7-2
CDR3aa: CASSLQLGGGGANVLTF
CDR3nt: TGTGCCAGCAGCTTACAGTTAGGAGGTGGTGGGGCCAACGTCCTGACTTTC

abundance: .
d_gene: .
j_gene: TRBJ1-1
v_gene: TRBV6-6
CDR3aa: CASSYHPNTEAFF
CDR3nt: TGTGCCAGCAGTTACCACCCCAACACTGAAGCTTTCTTT

abundance: .
d_gene: TRBD1
j_gene: TRBJ1-6
v_gene: TRBV6-5
CDR3aa: CASSWDRTYNSPLHF
CDR3nt: TGTGCCAGCAGTTGGGACAGGACATATAATTCACCCCTCCACTTT

abundance: .
d_gene: .
j_gene: TRBJ2-5
v_gene: TRBV5-6
CDR3aa: CASAQGGETQYF
CDR3nt: TGTGCCAGCGCCCAGGGAGGAGAGACCCAGTACTTC

abundance: .
d_gene: TRBD2
j_gene: TRBJ2-3
v_gene: TRBV11-3
CDR3aa: CASSRGLAGGTDTQYF
CDR3nt: TGTGCCAGCAGTAGGGGACTAGCGGGGGGGACAGATACGCAGTATTTT

abundance: .
d_gene: TRBD1
j_gene: TRBJ1-4
v_gene: TRBV6-5
CDR3aa: CASSYSGTVGEKLFF
CDR3nt: TGTGCCAGCAGTTACTCCGGGACAGTTGGGGAAAAACTGTTTTTT

abundance: .
d_gene: TRBD2
j_gene: TRBJ2-2
v_gene: TRBV10-3
CDR3aa: CAISEVLAGGFANTGELFF
CDR3nt: TGTGCCATCAGTGAGGTACTAGCGGGGGGATTCGCGAACACCGGGGAGCTGTTTTTT

abundance: .
d_gene: .
j_gene: TRBJ2-7
v_gene: TRBV11-1
CDR3aa: CASSHSYEQYF
CDR3nt: TGTGCCAGCAGCCATTCCTACGAGCAGTACTTC

abundance: .
d_gene: .
j_gene: TRBJ2-2
v_gene: TRBV2
CDR3aa: CASSETSINTGELFF
CDR3nt: TGTGCCAGCAGCGAAACAAGCATAAACACCGGGGAGCTGTTTTTT

abundance: .
d_gene: .
j_gene: TRBJ1-5
v_gene: TRBV30
CDR3aa: CAWSGRAEVIEVNGPQHF
CDR3nt: TGTGCCTGGAGTGGCAGGGCCGAGGTAATAGAGGTGAACGGGCCCCAGCATTTT

abundance: .
d_gene: TRBD1
j_gene: TRBJ1-2
v_gene: TRBV28
CDR3aa: CASSWDRAYGYTF
CDR3nt: TGTGCCAGCAGCTGGGACAGGGCTTATGGCTACACCTTC

abundance: .
d_gene: .
j_gene: TRBJ2-7
v_gene: TRBV11-2
CDR3aa: CASSSFMGAHYEQYF
CDR3nt: TGTGCCAGCAGCTCCTTCATGGGGGCCCACTACGAGCAGTACTTC

abundance: .
d_gene: TRBD1
j_gene: TRBJ2-1
v_gene: TRBV7-6
CDR3aa: CASSQGGTGVNEQFF
CDR3nt: TGTGCCAGCAGCCAAGGCGGGACAGGGGTGAATGAGCAGTTCTTC

abundance: .
d_gene: .
j_gene: TRBJ1-2
v_gene: TRBV29-1
CDR3aa: CSVEAGVGYTF
CDR3nt: TGCAGCGTTGAAGCAGGGGTTGGCTACACCTTC

abundance: .
d_gene: .
j_gene: TRBJ1-2
v_gene: TRBV30
CDR3aa: CAWSNRVGYTF
CDR3nt: TGTGCCTGGAGTAACAGGGTCGGCTACACCTTC

abundance: .
d_gene: .
j_gene: TRBJ1-6
v_gene: TRBV6-4
CDR3aa: CASRANSAGNSPLHF
CDR3nt: TGTGCCAGCAGAGCTAACAGCGCGGGGAATTCACCCCTCCACTTT

abundance: .
d_gene: .
j_gene: TRBJ2-7
v_gene: TRBV30
CDR3aa: CAWALGPYEQYF
CDR3nt: TGTGCCTGGGCACTAGGCCCCTACGAGCAGTACTTC

abundance: .
d_gene: TRBD1
j_gene: TRBJ2-2
v_gene: TRBV11-2
CDR3aa: CASSDYRGRTSDTGELFF
CDR3nt: TGTGCCAGCAGCGATTACAGGGGGCGCACATCGGACACCGGGGAGCTGTTTTTT

abundance: .
d_gene: .
j_gene: TRBJ1-1
v_gene: TRBV2
CDR3aa: CASGSLTVNTEAFF
CDR3nt: TGTGCCAGCGGTAGTTTGACAGTGAACACTGAAGCTTTCTTT

abundance: once
d_gene: TRBD1
j_gene: TRBJ2-5
v_gene: TRBV30
CDR3aa: CAWSVWDRGHETQYF
CDR3nt: TGTGCCTGGAGTGTATGGGACAGGGGGCATGAGACCCAGTACTTC

abundance: few
d_gene: .
j_gene: TRBJ1-1
v_gene: TRBV5-1
CDR3aa: CASSLASDMNTEAFF
CDR3nt: TGCGCCAGCAGCTTGGCGTCTGACATGAACACTGAAGCTTTCTTT

abundance: many
d_gene: TRBD2
j_gene: TRBJ2-4
v_gene: TRBV27
CDR3aa: CASSLGGLVSKNIQYF
CDR3nt: TGTGCCAGCAGTTTAGGCGGACTAGTGTCCAAAAACATTCAGTACTTC

abundance: .
d_gene: .
j_gene: TRBJ2-7
v_gene: TRBV27
CDR3aa: CASTRDPRKGSYEQYF
CDR3nt: TGTGCCAGCACTCGGGACCCAAGAAAAGGCTCCTACGAGCAGTACTTC

abundance: few
d_gene: .
j_gene: TRBJ1-2
v_gene: TRBV11-2
CDR3aa: CASSPLPGSGYTF
CDR3nt: TGTGCCAGCAGCCCCCTTCCGGGGAGCGGCTACACCTTC

abundance: .
d_gene: .
j_gene: TRBJ2-5
v_gene: TRBV9
CDR3aa: CASSGKQGPLQETQYF
CDR3nt: TGTGCCAGCAGCGGGAAACAGGGCCCGTTACAAGAGACCCAGTACTTC

abundance: .
d_gene: .
j_gene: TRBJ1-1
v_gene: TRBV27
CDR3aa: CASSLWGATEAFF
CDR3nt: TGTGCCAGCAGTTTATGGGGGGCCACTGAAGCTTTCTTT

abundance: .
d_gene: .
j_gene: TRBJ2-5
v_gene: TRBV2
CDR3aa: CASSATSRETQYF
CDR3nt: TGTGCCAGCAGTGCGACTAGTAGAGAGACCCAGTACTTC

abundance: .
d_gene: .
j_gene: TRBJ1-1
v_gene: TRBV18
CDR3aa: CASRTGNTEAFF
CDR3nt: TGTGCCAGCCGTACGGGGAACACTGAAGCTTTCTTT

abundance: few
d_gene: .
j_gene: TRBJ1-6
v_gene: TRBV2
CDR3aa: CASNGEGVGSPLHF
CDR3nt: TGTGCCAGCAACGGGGAGGGCGTGGGTTCACCCCTCCACTTT

abundance: few
d_gene: TRBD1
j_gene: TRBJ1-3
v_gene: TRBV7-9
CDR3aa: CASSPDRVLGNTIYF
CDR3nt: TGTGCCAGCAGCCCGGACAGGGTGTTAGGAAACACCATATATTTT

abundance: .
d_gene: .
j_gene: TRBJ2-1
v_gene: TRBV6-5
CDR3aa: CASSPLREDYEQFF
CDR3nt: TGTGCCAGCAGTCCACTGAGAGAGGACTATGAGCAGTTCTTC